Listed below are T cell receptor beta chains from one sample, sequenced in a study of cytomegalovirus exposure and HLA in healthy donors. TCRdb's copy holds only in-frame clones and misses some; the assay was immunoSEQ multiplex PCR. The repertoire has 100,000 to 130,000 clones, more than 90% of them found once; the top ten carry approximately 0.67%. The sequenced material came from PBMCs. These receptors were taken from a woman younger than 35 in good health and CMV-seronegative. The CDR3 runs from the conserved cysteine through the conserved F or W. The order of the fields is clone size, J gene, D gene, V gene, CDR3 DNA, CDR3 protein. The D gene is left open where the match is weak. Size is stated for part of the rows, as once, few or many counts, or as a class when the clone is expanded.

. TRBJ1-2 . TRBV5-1 TGCGCCAGCAGCACCGGGCAGGGCGACTATGGCTACACCTTC CASSTGQGDYGYTF
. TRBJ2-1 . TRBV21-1 TGTGCCAGCAGCAACGGACTAGCGGACGAAGACAATGAGCAGTTCTTC CASSNGLADEDNEQFF
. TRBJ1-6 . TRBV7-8 TGTGCCAGCAGCTCAGACATCCACTCCTATAATTCACCCCTCCACTTT CASSSDIHSYNSPLHF
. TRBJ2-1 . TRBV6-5 TGTGCCAGCAGCGGAGGCTACAATGAGCAGTTCTTC CASSGGYNEQFF
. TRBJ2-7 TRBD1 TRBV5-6 TGTGCCAGCAGCTCGGGACAGGGGATCTACGAGCAGTACTTC CASSSGQGIYEQYF
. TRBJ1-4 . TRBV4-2 TGTGCCAGCAGCCAAGATCTGAGAGGTGAAAAACTGTTTTTT CASSQDLRGEKLFF
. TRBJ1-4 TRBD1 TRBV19 TGTGCCAGTAGTCCGCGACAGGGAAAAGAACAACTGTTTTTT CASSPRQGKEQLFF
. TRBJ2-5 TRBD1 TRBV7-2 TGTGCCAGCGGCCGGGACAGGGGGGAGACCCAGTACTTC CASGRDRGETQYF
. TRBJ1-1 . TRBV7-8 TGTGCCAGCAGCTTAGTAATGGGCCATGAAGCTTTCTTT CASSLVMGHEAFF
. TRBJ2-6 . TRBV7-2 TGTGCCAGCAGCCTCCCCCCTGGGGCCAACGTCCTGACTTTC CASSLPPGANVLTF
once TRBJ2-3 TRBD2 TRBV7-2 TGTGCCAGCAGCGCCCGGCGGGGGGCTAGTGGCACAGATACGCAGTATTTT CASSARRGASGTDTQYF
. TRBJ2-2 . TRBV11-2 TGTGCCAGCAGCTTAGTCGCAGGGTTTAACACCGGGGAGCTGTTTTTT CASSLVAGFNTGELFF
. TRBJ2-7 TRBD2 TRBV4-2 TGTGCCAGCAGCCAAGAGAGCGGGGGGACGAGCTCCTACGAGCAGTACTTC CASSQESGGTSSYEQYF
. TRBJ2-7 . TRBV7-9 TGTGCCAGCAGCTTAGGGGGGGGCATCTACGAGCAGTACTTC CASSLGGGIYEQYF
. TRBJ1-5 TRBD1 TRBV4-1 TGCGCCAGCAGCCAAGGACAGGGTATGGGATGGCCCCAGCATTTT CASSQGQGMGWPQHF
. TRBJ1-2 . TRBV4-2 TGTGCCAGCAGCCAAGTGAGTGCGCGGGGAGGAGCGCGTGGCTACACCTTC CASSQVSARGGARGYTF
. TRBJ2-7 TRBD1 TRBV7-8 TGTGCCAGCAGCGGGACAGGGGGCCTAAACCCTACCTACGAGCAGTACTTC CASSGTGGLNPTYEQYF
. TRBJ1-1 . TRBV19 TGTGCCAGTAGTATAGTGTTAACGGGGGGGACTGAAGCTTTCTTT CASSIVLTGGTEAFF
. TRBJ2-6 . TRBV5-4 TGTGCCAGCAGCTTGTACGGTCAGGGATCTGGGGCCAACGTCCTGACTTTC CASSLYGQGSGANVLTF
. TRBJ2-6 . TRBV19 TGTGCCAGTAGTACGCGCGGTGCGGCCTCTGGGGCCAACGTCCTGACTTTC CASSTRGAASGANVLTF
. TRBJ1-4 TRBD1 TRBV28 TGTGCCAGCACCTCCCCCGCAACAGGGGGTTGGGCGACTAATGAAAAACTGTTTTTT CASTSPATGGWATNEKLFF
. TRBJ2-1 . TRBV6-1 TGTGCCAGCAGTAAAGATCGGGGGGCAACCTACAATGAGCAGTTCTTC CASSKDRGATYNEQFF
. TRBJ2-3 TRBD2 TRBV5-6 TGTGCCAGCAGCTCCCTGACCCGAGCGGGGGGGCAATCAGATACGCAGTATTTT CASSSLTRAGGQSDTQYF
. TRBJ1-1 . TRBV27 TGTGCCAGCAGTTTCGGGGTCATAACTGAAGCTTTCTTT CASSFGVITEAFF
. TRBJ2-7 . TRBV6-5 TGTGCCAGCAGCAAGAGGGGGGGGCCCTACGAGCAGTACTTC CASSKRGGPYEQYF
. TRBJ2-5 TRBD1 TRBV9 TGTGCCAGCAGCCTTGGGGGACAGCAAGAGACCCAGTACTTC CASSLGGQQETQYF
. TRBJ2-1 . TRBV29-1 TGCAGCGTGGAGAAAGCAGTATTGAATGAGCAGTTCTTC CSVEKAVLNEQFF
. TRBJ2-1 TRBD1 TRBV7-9 TGTGCCAGCAGCTACGATAAGGGACAGGCATTGGGAGAGCAGTTCTTC CASSYDKGQALGEQFF
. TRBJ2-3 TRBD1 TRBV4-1 TGCGCCAGCAGCGCCCGGGACAGAGCATACACAGATACGCAGTATTTT CASSARDRAYTDTQYF
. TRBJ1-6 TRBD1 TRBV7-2 TGTGCCAGCAGCTTAGCCGTTGACAGGGGGAATTCACCCCTCCACTTT CASSLAVDRGNSPLHF
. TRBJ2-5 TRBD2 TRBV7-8 TGTGCCAGCAGCTGGCCTAGCGGGGGACGAGAGACCCAGTACTTC CASSWPSGGRETQYF
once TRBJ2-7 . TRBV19 TGTGCCAGTAGTTCAAGGAGGAAGGGTCACGAGCAGTACTTC CASSSRRKGHEQYF
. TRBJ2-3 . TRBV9 TGTGCCAGCAGCCCCAGCCAGGCGGGGAGAACAGATACGCAGTATTTT CASSPSQAGRTDTQYF
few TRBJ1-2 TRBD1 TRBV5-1 TGCGCCAGCAGCGCGACAGGGGATAACTATGGCTACACCTTC CASSATGDNYGYTF
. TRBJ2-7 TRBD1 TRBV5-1 TGCGCCAGCAGCTTGGGGGGAGGACAGGGGGCCTACGAGCAGTACTTC CASSLGGGQGAYEQYF
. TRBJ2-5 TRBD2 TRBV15 TGTGCCACCAGCAGAGGTAGCGGGGGAGAAGAGACCCAGTACTTC CATSRGSGGEETQYF
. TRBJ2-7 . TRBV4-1 TGCGCCAGCAGCCAAGATGCACGGCAGGGAATTGGGTACGAGCAGTACTTC CASSQDARQGIGYEQYF
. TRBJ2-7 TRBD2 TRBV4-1 TGCGCCAGCAGCCAAGACCAAGCTAGCGGGGGATTCTACGAGCAGTACTTC CASSQDQASGGFYEQYF
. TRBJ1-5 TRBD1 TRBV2 TGTGCCAGCACGACAGGGGGTAATCAGCCCCAGCATTTT CASTTGGNQPQHF
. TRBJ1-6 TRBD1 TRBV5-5 TGTGCCAGCAGCCCGGGACAGAGCTCCTATAATTCACCCCTCCACTTT CASSPGQSSYNSPLHF
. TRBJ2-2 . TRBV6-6 TGTGCCAGCAGTTACTCCCCCAGAGGCACCGGGGAGCTGTTTTTT CASSYSPRGTGELFF
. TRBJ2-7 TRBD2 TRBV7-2 TGTGCCAGCAGCCGCGGGGGGGCTTACGAGCAGTACTTC CASSRGGAYEQYF
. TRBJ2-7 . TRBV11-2 TGTGCCAGCAGCTTAGTTGGCAGTCAAGTCTACGAGCAGTACTTC CASSLVGSQVYEQYF
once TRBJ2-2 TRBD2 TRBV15 TGTGCCACCAGCAGAAGCACACTAGCGGGGGAGGCGGGGGAGCTGTTTTTT CATSRSTLAGEAGELFF
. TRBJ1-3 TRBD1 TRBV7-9 TGTGCCAGCAGCTTAGGCGCCGGAGGACAGGGACTTGGAAACACCATATATTTT CASSLGAGGQGLGNTIYF
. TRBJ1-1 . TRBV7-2 TGTGCCAGCAGCTTAGGGGCGCGGGGCCATGAAGCTTTCTTT CASSLGARGHEAFF
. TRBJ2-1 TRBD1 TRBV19 TGTGCCAGTAGTTGGCAAGGGGGCATCAATGAGCAGTTCTTC CASSWQGGINEQFF
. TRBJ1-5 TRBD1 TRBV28 TGTGCCAGCACTGTAGACAGGGTCGGTCAGCCCCAGCATTTT CASTVDRVGQPQHF
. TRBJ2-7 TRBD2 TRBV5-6 TGTGCCAGCAGCATACTAGCGGGGCCCCCCTACGAGCAGTACTTC CASSILAGPPYEQYF